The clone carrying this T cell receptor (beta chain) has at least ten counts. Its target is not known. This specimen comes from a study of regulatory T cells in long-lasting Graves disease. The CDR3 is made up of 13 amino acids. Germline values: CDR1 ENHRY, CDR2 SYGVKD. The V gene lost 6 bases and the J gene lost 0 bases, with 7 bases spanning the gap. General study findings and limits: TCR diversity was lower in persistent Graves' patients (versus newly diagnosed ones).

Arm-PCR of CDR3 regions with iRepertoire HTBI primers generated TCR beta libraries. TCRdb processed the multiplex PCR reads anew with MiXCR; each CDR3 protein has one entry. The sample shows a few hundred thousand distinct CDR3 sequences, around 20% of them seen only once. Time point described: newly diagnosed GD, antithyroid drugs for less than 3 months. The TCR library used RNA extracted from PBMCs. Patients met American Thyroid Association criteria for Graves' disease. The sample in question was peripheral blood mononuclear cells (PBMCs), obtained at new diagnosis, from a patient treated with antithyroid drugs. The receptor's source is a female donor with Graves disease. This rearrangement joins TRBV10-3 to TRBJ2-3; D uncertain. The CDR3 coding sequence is TGTGCCATCAGGGTGACCAGCACAGATACGCAGTATTTT. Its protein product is CAIRVTSTDTQYF.